These 15 T cell receptor beta chains originate from one sample sequenced in a study of early T cells in non-severe SARS-CoV-2 infection. MiXCR, run by TCRdb on the 5' RACE reads, gives a single entry per CDR3 protein. The table records 40,000 or so distinct CDR3 sequences, less than 6.5% of them present only once. Sequencing was performed on whole blood, taken at baseline. The receptors were gathered from an adult who was a healthcare worker with PCR-confirmed SARS-CoV-2 infection or an uninfected control (not recorded which).

This clonotype was seen at least ten times. This chain links TRBV24-1 with TRBJ2-1; 9 nucleotides match TRBD1. CDR3 length: 16 residues. Germline CDR1 reads KGHDR; CDR2 reads SFDVKD. J lost 0 bases, V lost 4 bases, and 3 bases had no gene match. In DNA form, the CDR3 reads TGTGCCACCAGTGAGGACAGGGGTTCCTCCTACAATGAGCAGTTCTTC. Amino acid sequence: CATSEDRGSSYNEQFF.

This clonotype has a count of ten or more. The rearrangement uses TRBV6-5 and TRBJ2-3; TRBD2 aligns across 8 bases. The germline CDR1 and CDR2 sequences are MNHEY and SVGAGI. Trimming at V came to 0 bases and at J to 4 bases, leaving 12 bases not matched to a gene. CDR3 length: 18 amino acids. The CDR3 sequence is CASSYSMPAGARSDTQYF. CDR3 bases: TGTGCCAGCAGTTACTCGATGCCAGCGGGAGCTCGCTCAGATACGCAGTATTTT.

The CDR3 loop reads CSVLGKASGPEAFF. CDR3 in DNA: TGCAGCGTTTTGGGAAAGGCTTCGGGGCCTGAAGCTTTCTTT. The chain carries TRBV29-1 and TRBJ1-1; maybe TRBD1 (5 bases). The CDR3 totals 14 residues. Looked up from germline, CDR1 is SQVTM and CDR2 is ANQGSEA. Deletions cut 5 bases from V and 6 bases from J, with 19 bases between.

The table lists this clonotype with many counts. The chain uses TRBV7-2 and TRBJ2-7, with 11 bases that match TRBD2. Germline V gives CDR1 SGHTA, CDR2 FQGNSA. The length of the CDR3 is 15 residues. The V gene end was trimmed by 0 bases and the J gene end by 6 bases; junction bases not matched to a gene: 4. The CDR3 DNA follows: TGTGCCAGCAGCTTAGCGTTTAGCGGGAGGGGCGAGCAGTACGTC. Amino acids: CASSLAFSGRGEQYV.

This clonotype was seen at least ten times. V and J are TRBV5-1 and TRBJ2-1, with 9 bases fitting TRBD1. CDR3 length: 15 residues. Germline V gives CDR1 SGHRS, CDR2 YFSETQ. With V trimmed by 4 bases and J by 3 bases, 5 bases remained unmatched. CDR3 region: CASSPGQGDYNEQFF. CDR3 bases: TGCGCCAGCAGCCCGGGACAGGGAGACTACAATGAGCAGTTCTTC.

This clonotype has a count of ten or more. The J gene is TRBJ2-1, the V gene TRBV5-4, with 9 bases aligning to TRBD2. This CDR3 contains 17 residues. Trimming cost V 0 bases and J 1 base; bases outside gene matches: 5. The germline V gene has CDR1 SGHNT and CDR2 YYREEE (reference sequence). CDR3 loop: CASSLGTSGPSYNEQFF. The CDR3 nucleotides read TGTGCCAGCAGCTTGGGAACTAGCGGGCCGTCCTACAATGAGCAGTTCTTC.

The rearrangement joins TRBV23-1 to TRBJ1-2, with D unclear. TRBV23-1 is annotated as an ORF whose role is uncertain. V dropped 4 bases and J dropped 0 bases, with 12 bases sitting between them. The CDR3 is 15 amino acids. CDR3 residues: CASSPPATTNYGYTF. Here the CDR3 DNA reads TGCGCCAGCAGTCCCCCGGCAACGACTAACTATGGCTACACCTTC.

The sample holds many counts of this clonotype. This chain uses TRBV5-4 with TRBJ1-1, with a weak D call TRBD1 (6 bases). The V end was cut by 3 bases, the J end by 5 bases, with 11 bases between. The germline gives CDR1 SGHNT, CDR2 YYREEE (reference sequence). CDR3 size: 13 residues. CDR3 coding DNA: TGTGCCAGCAGCTCGGGGGCTCGGACTGAAGCTTTCTTT. This translates into CASSSGARTEAFF.

This clonotype was picked up many times. The V and J genes are TRBV6-2 or TRBV6-3 and TRBJ2-1; 11 bases fit TRBD2. With 7 bases clipped from V and 4 bases from J, the junction kept 15 bases outside the gene matches. The CDR3 covers 18 residues. Germline CDR1 is MNHEY and CDR2 is SVGEGT. CDR3 nucleotides: TGTGCCAGCACCCCACCGGGGGTAGCGGGAGGGAATTACAATGAGCAGTTCTTC. Translating it yields CASTPPGVAGGNYNEQFF.

This clonotype appeared many times. Lacking the conserved final phenylalanine or tryptophan, this CDR3 likely reflects a read error. The chain couples TRBV5-4 to TRBJ2-3; 13 positions agree with TRBD2. The CDR3 has 16 amino acids. V trimming: 4 bases; J trimming: 5 bases; junction bases outside the gene matches: 7. Germline CDR1 SGHNT, CDR2 YYREEE (reference sequence). CDR3 DNA: TGTGCCAGCAGCCATGTGACTAGCGGGAGGAAAGATACGCAGTATTTG. Translating it yields CASSHVTSGRKDTQYL.

This clonotype was picked up many times. The chain links TRBV3-1 to TRBJ2-1; a weak D match, TRBD2 (5 bases). V was pared by 0 bases and J by 9 bases, with 12 bases between. The CDR3 has 14 amino acids. Per germline, CDR1 LGHDT and CDR2 YNNKEL (reference sequence). CDR3 in DNA: TGTGCCAGCAGCCAAGAAAGTTGGGCGGGTGAGCAGTTCTTC. It encodes CASSQESWAGEQFF.

The V call is TRBV24-1, the J call TRBJ2-1; D is unclear. V lost 0 bases and J 7 bases, leaving 6 bases between the germline ends. The CDR3 consists of 13 residues. Germline V gene sequence: CDR1 KGHDR, CDR2 SFDVKD. This chain's CDR3 is CATSDLEVNEQFF. In DNA form, the CDR3 reads TGTGCCACCAGTGATTTGGAGGTAAATGAGCAGTTCTTC.

The chain carries TRBV6-2 or TRBV6-3 and TRBJ2-3; TRBD1 matches at 8 bases. V shed 2 bases and J 2 bases; nucleotides not matched to a gene: 3. CDR3 length: 15 amino acids. Per germline, CDR1 MNHEY and CDR2 SVGEGT. The CDR3 bases are TGTGCCAGCAGTTACGGGGACAGGAACACAGATACGCAGTATTTT. It yields the protein CASSYGDRNTDTQYF.

This clonotype is labeled as medium-sized. The chain combines TRBV20-1 with TRBJ1-1; unclear D gene. The germline V gene encodes CDR1 DFQATT and CDR2 SNEGSKA (reference sequence). The V and J ends lost 6 bases and 7 bases respectively, with 18 bases between them. This CDR3 is built from 13 residues. The CDR3 sequence is CSAPGQERVEAFF. Written as DNA, the CDR3 is TGCAGTGCCCCGGGCCAGGAAAGGGTTGAAGCTTTCTTT.

This clonotype turned up a few times. The CDR3 loop reads CASSGTSQTDTQYF. The DNA for the CDR3 is TGTGCCAGCAGCGGGACTAGCCAAACAGATACGCAGTATTTT. The rearrangement links TRBV6-2 or TRBV6-3 to TRBJ2-3, with 9 bases aligning to TRBD2. V was pared by 6 bases and J by 3 bases, with 4 bases of the junction left unmatched. Germline assignment: CDR1 MNHEY and CDR2 SVGEGT. The CDR3 spans 14 residues.